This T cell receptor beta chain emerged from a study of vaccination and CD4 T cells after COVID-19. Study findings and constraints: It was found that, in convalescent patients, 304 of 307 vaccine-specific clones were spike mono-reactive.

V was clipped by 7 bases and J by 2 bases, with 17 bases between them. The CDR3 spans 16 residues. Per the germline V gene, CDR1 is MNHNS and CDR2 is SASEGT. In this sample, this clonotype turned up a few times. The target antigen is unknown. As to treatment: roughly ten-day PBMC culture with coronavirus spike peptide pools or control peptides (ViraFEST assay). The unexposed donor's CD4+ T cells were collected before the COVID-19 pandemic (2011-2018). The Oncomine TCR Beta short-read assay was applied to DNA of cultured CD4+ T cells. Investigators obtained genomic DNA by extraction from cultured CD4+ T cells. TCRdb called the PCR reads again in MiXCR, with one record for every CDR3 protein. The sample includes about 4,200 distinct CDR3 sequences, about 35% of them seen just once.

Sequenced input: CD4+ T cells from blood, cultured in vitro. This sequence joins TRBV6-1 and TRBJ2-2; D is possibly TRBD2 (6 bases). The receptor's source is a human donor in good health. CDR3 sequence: CASMTGGDTNTGELFF. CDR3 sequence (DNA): TGTGCCAGCATGACGGGCGGGGATACTAACACCGGGGAGCTGTTTTTT.